This T cell receptor beta chain was captured by sequencing in a study of Graves' ophthalmopathy and Graves' hyperthyroidism. Study observations and caveats: Blood shared most expanded thyroid clonotypes above 0.001 frequency.

A note on this clonotype: Its antigen is unidentified.

RNA served as the template for amplifying TCR beta CDR3 regions. RT-PCR in the first round used HTBI primers; a second-round multiplex PCR followed. MiXCR was run by TCRdb on the multiplex PCR reads, yielding one entry per CDR3 protein. The top ten hold 3% to 4% of the sample, which has 660,000 or so distinct CDR3 sequences, about 40% seen once. CDR1 and CDR2 from the germline V gene are MGHRA and YSYEKL. This CDR3 is 15 amino acids long. The V end lost 2 bases, the J end lost 1 base, and 11 bases lay between the germline ends. The receptor was isolated from an adult man with Graves' ophthalmopathy. V usage is TRBV4-1 and J usage is TRBJ2-5; D is possibly TRBD1 (6 bases). The sample taken for sequencing was peripheral blood. Written as DNA, the CDR3 is TGCGCCAGCAGCCAAAGCATAGGGGGCCAAGAGACCCAGTACTTC. Translating it yields CASSQSIGGQETQYF.